This is a list of T cell receptor beta chains from one sample in a study of identical twins. One entry per CDR3 protein results from TCRdb running MiXCR on the 5' RACE reads. In the table there are about 520,000 distinct CDR3 sequences, less than 25% of which are singletons. The same data also went into a second study, on T cells expressing NK-cell markers.

Sample: CD4+ T cells sorted from blood. These receptors were taken from a woman aged 18-29 years in good health. The CDR3 runs from the conserved cysteine through the conserved F or W. The order of the fields is V gene, D gene, J gene, clone size, CDR3 DNA, CDR3 protein. A D gene is named only where the DNA matches it firmly. For some rows the clone size is stated as once, few or many, or as a class when expanded; others skip it.

V: TRBV20-1; D: -; J: TRBJ1-5; size: few; DNA: TGCAGTGCTAGAGACCCCTCCTCGGTTAATCAGCCCCAGCATTTT; CDR3: CSARDPSSVNQPQHF
V: TRBV12-3/TRBV12-4; D: -; J: TRBJ2-1; size: -; DNA: TGTGCCAGCCAAGTCTTAGAGGCCCGGATGAATTCCTACAATGAGCAGTTCTTC; CDR3: CASQVLEARMNSYNEQFF
V: TRBV3-1; D: TRBD1; J: TRBJ1-2; size: once; DNA: TGTGCCAGCAGCCACGGGGACAGGGTTAACTATGGCTACACCTTC; CDR3: CASSHGDRVNYGYTF
V: TRBV10-2; D: -; J: TRBJ2-7; size: -; DNA: TGCGCCAGCACATTACAGGGCCCCTACGAGCAGTACTTC; CDR3: CASTLQGPYEQYF
V: TRBV18; D: -; J: TRBJ2-1; size: -; DNA: TGTGCCAGCCCCAGTGGGGGTAACTCCTACAATGAGCAGTTCTTC; CDR3: CASPSGGNSYNEQFF
V: TRBV5-1; D: -; J: TRBJ2-3; size: -; DNA: TGCGCCAGCAGCGGTCGCGTATCGGCGGCAGATACGCAGTATTTT; CDR3: CASSGRVSAADTQYF
V: TRBV3-1; D: TRBD1; J: TRBJ1-2; size: -; DNA: TGTGCCAGCAGCCACGAGAGACAGGGGCGCTACACCTTC; CDR3: CASSHERQGRYTF
V: TRBV25-1; D: -; J: TRBJ2-5; size: -; DNA: TGTGCCAGCAGACAGACGGGGGGCAGGGAGACCCAGTACTTC; CDR3: CASRQTGGRETQYF
V: TRBV3-1; D: TRBD2; J: TRBJ2-5; size: few; DNA: TGTGCCAGCAGCCAAGATTGGCTAGCGGGGCAAGAGACCCAGTACTTC; CDR3: CASSQDWLAGQETQYF
V: TRBV6-1; D: TRBD1; J: TRBJ2-5; size: -; DNA: TGTGCCAGCAGGGGACAGTCTCAAGAGACCCAGTACTTC; CDR3: CASRGQSQETQYF
V: TRBV12-3/TRBV12-4; D: -; J: TRBJ2-1; size: many; DNA: TGTGCCAGCATCTCTCCCGGCAATGAGCAGTTCTTC; CDR3: CASISPGNEQFF